The subject of this entry is one TCR beta chain. This entry belongs to a study of control samples from healthy donors and cancer patients. CDR1 is SGHRS and CDR2 is YFSETQ in the germline V gene. CDR3 size: 14 residues. V was pared by 5 bases and J by 3 bases, with 14 bases between. Profiled with immunoSEQ multiplex PCR; TCRdb holds only in-frame clones, not every one. The table has 150,000 to 180,000 clones, 94% seen once. Sequencing input: blood. The clonotype originates from a man aged 40-49 years in good health. The chain is built from TRBV5-1 and TRBJ1-2; weak D call: TRBD1 (6 bases). CDR3 nucleotide sequence: TGCGCCAGCAGTGTGTCCGGGACATACTATGGCTACACCTTC. Amino acids: CASSVSGTYYGYTF. Drawing the rest from reference TRBV5-1 and TRBJ1-2, the complete variable domain is KAGVTQTPRYLIKTRGQQVTLSCSPISGHRSVSWYQQTPGQGLQFLFEYFSETQRNKGNFPGRFSGRQFSNSRSEMNVSTLELGDSALYLCASSVSGTYYGYTFGSGTRLTVV.